This passage covers 3 T cell receptor beta chains from one sample sequenced in a study of T cell clonality in common variable immunodeficiency. Libraries were prepared by immunoSEQ multiplex PCR; TCRdb keeps only in-frame clonotypes and omits some of them. The repertoire consists of 50,000 or so clones, none detected only once. The sequenced sample was peripheral blood mononuclear cells. The receptors come from a person between 18 and 70 years old in good health.

This clone was observed many times. From the germline J gene comes the end of the CDR3, since the read stops 3 residues before it. This chain uses TRBV5-1 with TRBJ1-4; D unclear. Germline V CDR1 and CDR2: SGHRS, YFSETQ. CDR3 length equals 15 residues. The CDR3 bases that were read are TGCGCCAGCAGCTTGGATGCGGCGATGAATTCACCA. Translation gives CASSLDAAMNSP. The whole CDR3 reads CASSLDAAMNSPLFF.

This clone was recorded at least ten times. The CDR3 is cut off 3 residues early in the read; its end comes from the germline J gene. The chain joins TRBV30 to TRBJ1-1; D uncertain. This CDR3 has 13 residues. The V and J ends lost 4 bases and 3 bases respectively, with 12 bases between them. CDR1 and CDR2 (germline): GTSNPN, SVGIG (reference sequence). The sequenced CDR3 bases are TGTGCCTGGACACGCCTTTCGGACACTGAA. This translates into CAWTRLSDTE. The CDR3 as a whole reads CAWTRLSDTEAFF.

This clone occurred many times. Read data end 3 residues before the CDR3 end; the end is taken from the germline J gene. The V call is TRBV5-1, the J call TRBJ2-2, with D perhaps matching TRBD2 (5 bases). Germline-derived CDR1 and CDR2 are SGHRS and YFSETQ. Trimming took off 0 bases at V and 0 bases at J, with 15 bases between the two ends. The CDR3 extends over 18 amino acids. CDR3 in amino acids: CASSLVPLPSSNTGELFF. The covered CDR3 bases are TGCGCCAGCAGCTTGGTCCCCTTGCCTAGCTCGAACACCGGGGAG.